This TCR beta chain was found in a study of cytomegalovirus exposure and HLA in healthy donors. About the study: Approximately 180 million T cells yielded 120 million or so unique TCR beta sequences, as an earlier analysis found. Overall study results and limits: Presence/absence analyses treated sequencing depth as roughly uniform across donors. In a later analysis, V- and J-gene trimming of beta chains associated with a DCLRE1C missense variant, replicated independently.

With regard to this clone: Its antigen remains unidentified.

PCR was performed using 60 Vbeta and 13 Jbeta primers. Assay used: immunoSEQ multiplex PCR; TCRdb lists only in-frame clones, some missing. Its listing shows 95,000 to 150,000 clones. Material: PBMCs. This TCR was recovered from a man between 25 and 39 years old in good health and CMV-seronegative.

In nucleotides, the CDR3 is TGTGCCAGCAGCCTACGAACGCGGGACAGCAATGAGCAGTTCTTC. This codes for CASSLRTRDSNEQFF. The chain is built from TRBV11-2 and TRBJ2-1; tentatively, D is TRBD1 (7 bases). Germline CDR1 and CDR2: SGHAT and FQNNGV. V dropped 5 bases and J dropped 6 bases, with 17 bases sitting between them. CDR3 length equals 15 residues.